The 12 T cell receptor beta chains presented below share a single source sample, sequenced in a study of regulatory T cells. Study-wide results and limits: Hydrophobic residues at CDR3 positions 6 and 7 were enriched in conventional CD4+ T cells of CD3G-deficient patients.

Their antigens remain unidentified. Primers: 52 TRBV forward and 13 TRBJ reverse. TCRdb's copy holds only in-frame clones and misses some; the assay was immunoSEQ multiplex PCR. The table lists under 45,000 clones, approximately 89% of them singletons. The sequenced sample consisted of conventional CD4+ T cells sorted from blood. Receptors originate from a person between 18 and 35 years old with CD3G deficiency.

This clone was seen only a few times. The chain uses TRBV10-3 and TRBJ2-7; the D gene is possibly TRBD1 (6 bases). The germline gives CDR1 ENHRY, CDR2 SYGVKD. V lost 3 bases and J 1 base, leaving 13 bases between the germline ends. The CDR3 has 15 residues. The CDR3 DNA reads as TGTGCCATCAGTGATGCAGGGGCTTGGTCCTACGAGCAGTACTTC. It codes for CAISDAGAWSYEQYF.

The chain combines TRBV19 with TRBJ1-5; D is possibly TRBD1 (5 bases). Germline V gene lookup returns CDR1 LNHDA and CDR2 SQIVND (reference sequence). V was shortened by 1 base and J by 9 bases, with 13 bases between the two germline ends. The CDR3 is made up of 14 amino acids. As DNA, the CDR3 is TGTGCCAGTAGTATAGTTGATAATGGGGGGCCCCAGCATTTT. Amino acids: CASSIVDNGGPQHF.

The rearrangement uses TRBV6-1 and TRBJ1-2; a possible D gene is TRBD1 (5 bases). The length of the CDR3 is 12 residues. V was shortened by 5 bases and J by 2 bases, with 6 bases between the two germline ends. The germline V gene encodes CDR1 MNHNS and CDR2 SASEGT. The CDR3 spells CASSNRNYGYTF. CDR3 DNA sequence: TGTGCCAGCAGTAACAGGAACTATGGCTACACCTTC.

This clone has only one observation. The rearrangement uses TRBV28 and TRBJ1-5; the match to TRBD1 covers 7 bases. Germline CDR1 reads MDHEN; CDR2 reads SYDVKM. The J segment lost 0 bases and the V segment lost 5 bases, leaving 7 bases of the junction unmatched. The CDR3 runs to 16 residues. This CDR3 is CASSGGTAPSNQPQHF. The CDR3 DNA is TGTGCCAGCAGTGGGGGGACAGCCCCTAGCAATCAGCCCCAGCATTTT. The whole variable domain, remainder taken from reference TRBV28 and TRBJ1-5, is DVKVTQSSRYLVKRTGEKVFLECVQDMDHENMFWYRQDPGLGLRLIYFSYDVKMKEKGDIPEGYSVSREKKERFSLILESASTNQTSMYLCASSGGTAPSNQPQHFGDGTRLSIL.

This clone was seen only once. The chain uses TRBV6-1 and TRBJ2-7; 14 bases are shared with TRBD2. V was clipped by 4 bases and J by 6 bases; unmatched bases: 5. Germline CDR1 reads MNHNS; CDR2 reads SASEGT. This CDR3 region has 15 residues. The CDR3, as DNA: TGTGCCAGCAGTGGAGGGGGACTAGCGGGAGTCGAGCAGTACTTC. Amino acid sequence: CASSGGGLAGVEQYF.

This clone has a handful of counts. V and J are TRBV5-1 and TRBJ1-1; no clear D. V lost 0 bases to trimming and J lost 1 base, with 4 bases between them. The CDR3 sequence is 13 residues long. Germline CDR1 and CDR2: SGHRS and YFSETQ. CDR3 protein: CASSLDRNTEAFF. CDR3 nucleotide sequence: TGCGCCAGCAGCTTGGACAGGAACACTGAAGCTTTCTTT.

The table lists this clone with a count of one. The rearrangement uses TRBV6-1 and TRBJ2-7; D is ambiguous. V was shortened by 6 bases and J by 0 bases, with 9 bases between the two germline ends. CDR1 is MNHNS and CDR2 is SASEGT in the germline V gene. The CDR3 has 13 amino acids. In nucleotides, the CDR3 is TGTGCCAGCAGAGGAGTAAGCTCCTACGAGCAGTACTTC. It encodes CASRGVSSYEQYF.

This chain uses TRBV6-4 with TRBJ1-5, with D perhaps TRBD1 (6 bases). V gave up 7 bases and J gave up 4 bases, with 29 bases separating them. The V gene's germline CDR1 is MRHNA and CDR2 SNTAGT. The CDR3 totals 19 residues. CDR3 sequence: CASIPPGRGMWGENQPQHF. DNA of the CDR3: TGTGCCAGCATTCCTCCGGGCAGGGGAATGTGGGGTGAGAATCAGCCCCAGCATTTT.

The J gene is TRBJ1-5, the V gene TRBV12-2. TRBV12-2 constitutes a pseudogene. This CDR3 region has 15 residues. The CDR3 sequence is CASRPFATTLWPQHF. The CDR3 nucleotides read TGTGCAAGTCGCCCCTTCGCAACTACTCTCTGGCCCCAGCATTTT.

V and J are TRBV28 and TRBJ2-1, with 8 bases that match TRBD2. Germline trimming cut 3 bases from V and 5 bases from J; bases unmatched to any gene: 3. CDR3 size: 14 residues. The germline CDR1 and CDR2 sequences are MDHEN and SYDVKM. DNA of the CDR3: TGTGCCAGCAGTTTCGGGGGGGCCCACAATGAGCAGTTCTTC. It is translated as CASSFGGAHNEQFF.

V is TRBV7-9 and J is TRBJ2-1, with D perhaps assigned TRBD1 or TRBD2 (5 bases each). The CDR3 runs 14 residues. Germline V CDR1 and CDR2: SEHNR, FQNEAQ (reference sequence). V lost 1 base to trimming and J lost 8 bases, with 12 bases between them. The chain's CDR3 is CASSLGMGDDEQFF. CDR3 nucleotide sequence: TGTGCCAGCAGCTTAGGGATGGGGGATGATGAGCAGTTCTTC.

This clone has just a few counts. The chain is built from TRBV7-8 and TRBJ2-2; D not resolved. Trimming took off 3 bases at V and 3 bases at J, with 8 bases between the two ends. Germline V gives CDR1 SGHVS, CDR2 FQNEAQ. There are 14 residues in the CDR3. CDR3 in amino acids: CASSFGGDTGELFF. The CDR3 DNA reads as TGTGCCAGCAGCTTCGGTGGGGACACCGGGGAGCTGTTTTTT. The full variable domain, in which reference TRBV7-8 and TRBJ2-2 provide the parts outside the CDR3, is GAGVSQSPRYKVAKRGQDVALRCDPISGHVSLFWYQQALGQGPEFLTYFQNEAQLDKSGLPSDRFFAERPEGSVSTLKIQRTQQEDSAVYLCASSFGGDTGELFFGEGSRLTVL.